The present T cell receptor (beta chain) was sequenced within a study of OX40 agonist ivuxolimab in advanced cancers. Data came from immunoSEQ multiplex PCR; TCRdb stores just in-frame clones and leaves some out. The table records around 79,000 clones, more than 85% of them present only once. Per the germline V gene, CDR1 is LGHNA and CDR2 is YSLEER. V lost 1 base to trimming and J lost 0 bases, with 10 bases between them. This CDR3 is built from 16 residues. Regarding the study as a whole: Blood T cells, both CD4+ and CD8+, expanded clonally by week 6 at 0.1 to 3.0 mg/kg. Low normalized T-cell clonal expansion also characterized some of the nonresponders.

Comment on this clone: Its antigen remains unknown.

The V and J genes are TRBV4-3 and TRBJ1-3; D unclear. The source material was CD4+ or CD8+ T cells sorted from blood, sampled in a trial of the OX40 agonist ivuxolimab. This TCR came from an adult with an advanced solid tumor such as melanoma, head and neck, liver or kidney cancer. The CDR3 nucleotides read TGCGCCAGCAGCCAAGTTATAGCGAGCTCTGGAAACACCATATATTTT. It specifies CASSQVIASSGNTIYF.